This record covers a single T cell receptor beta chain. Its recognized antigen is unknown. No much larger clonotype is one base removed from it; base qualities were not supplied. Library construction relied on the immunoSEQ multiplex PCR assay. TCRdb carries this immuneACCESS record with in-frame sequences only. Its versions omit some clonotypes, under half of them owing to an unresolved V gene in the studies checked, with the rest unexplained. The sample data list 120,000 or so clones, and 91% of these were observed just once. Of the sample, 7.8% is held by the ten largest clones. This specimen comes from a study of control samples from healthy donors and cancer patients (dated by TCRdb to about 2020). The material sequenced was blood. This TCR was sampled from a woman in her late teens or twenties in good health.

The bases read TGTGCCAGCTCACCTCGGAGGGATGACACTGAAGCTTTCTTT. Translated, this is CASSPRRDDTEAFF. This receptor chain uses TRBV18 and TRBJ1-1; the D gene is not confidently resolved. For CDR1 and CDR2, the germline V gene lists KGHSH and LQKENI. The CDR3, cysteine through phenylalanine, is 14 amino acids long. CDR3 DNA is the only sequence kept; it has 42 bases, read in frame from the first base. The junction shows trimming of 3 bases on V and 3 bases on J, plus 11 bases between the germline ends.